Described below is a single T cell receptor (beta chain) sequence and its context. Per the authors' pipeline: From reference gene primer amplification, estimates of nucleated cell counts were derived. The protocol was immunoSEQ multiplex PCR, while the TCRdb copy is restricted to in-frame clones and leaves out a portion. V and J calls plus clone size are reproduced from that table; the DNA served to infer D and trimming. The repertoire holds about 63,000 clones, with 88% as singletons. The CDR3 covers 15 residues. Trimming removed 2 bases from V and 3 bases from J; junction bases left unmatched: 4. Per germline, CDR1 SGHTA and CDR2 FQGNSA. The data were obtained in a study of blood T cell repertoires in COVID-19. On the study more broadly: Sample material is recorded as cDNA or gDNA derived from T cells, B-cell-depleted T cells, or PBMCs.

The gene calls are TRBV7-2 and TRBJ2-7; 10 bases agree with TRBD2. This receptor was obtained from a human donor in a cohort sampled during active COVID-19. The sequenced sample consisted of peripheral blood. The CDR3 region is CASSLRAGGRYEQYF. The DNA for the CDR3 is TGTGCCAGCAGCTTAAGAGCGGGAGGGCGCTACGAGCAGTACTTC.